Shown below are 21 T cell receptor beta chains from a single sample sequenced in a study of T-cell memory formation after mild COVID-19. TCRdb processed the 5' RACE reads anew with MiXCR; each CDR3 protein has one entry. This table holds roughly 13,000 distinct CDR3 sequences, approximately 19% found once. Sequenced input: PBMCs or a T cell subset sorted from them (not recorded which). The receptor source for this set is an adult woman who had mild COVID-19 (a few samples of this study predate the infection). Cell type and time point are not known.

This clonotype was detected many times. The chain links TRBV10-3 to TRBJ1-4, with a tentative D call TRBD1 (6 bases). The CDR3 has 15 amino acids. CDR1 ENHRY and CDR2 SYGVKD come from the germline V gene. The V and J ends lost 2 bases and 3 bases respectively, with 10 bases between them. The CDR3 protein is CAISERGVSNEKLFF. The CDR3 region has the DNA TGTGCCATCAGTGAGAGGGGGGTATCTAATGAAAAACTGTTTTTT.

In its sample, this clonotype was seen a few times. The J gene is TRBJ1-4, the V gene TRBV23-1; no reliable D call. Being an ORF, TRBV23-1 has a function that is uncertain. This CDR3 is 21 amino acids long. Trimming removed 0 bases from V and 6 bases from J, with 29 bases in between. As DNA, the CDR3 is TGCGCCAGCAGTCAATCTTTAGTGTTATCCTTTTTACGAGGGAAGGATGAAAAACTGTTTTTT. Its protein is CASSQSLVLSFLRGKDEKLFF.

This clonotype appeared many times. This sequence joins TRBV18 and TRBJ2-7, with D perhaps matching TRBD1 or TRBD2 (6 bases each). Germline V gene data show CDR1 as KGHSH and CDR2 as LQKENI. The CDR3 covers 14 residues. V shed 3 bases and J shed 4 bases, with 13 bases lying between them. CDR3 loop: CASSPDRGPYEQYF. In DNA form, the CDR3 reads TGTGCCAGCTCACCGGATCGGGGGCCTTACGAGCAGTACTTC.

The V call is TRBV29-1, the J call TRBJ2-7; 7 nucleotides match TRBD1. The CDR3 totals 12 residues. Trimming removed 5 bases from V and 12 bases from J; junction bases left unmatched: 13. Germline CDR1 SQVTM, CDR2 ANQGSEA. CDR3 amino acids: CSVSDRLGQPYF. CDR3 DNA: TGCAGCGTTTCGGACAGGCTCGGACAGCCGTACTTC.

This clonotype was counted many times. The V gene is TRBV14, the J gene TRBJ2-7; D remains ambiguous. The CDR3 is 12 residues long. Germline V gene sequence: CDR1 SGHDN, CDR2 FVKESK. Trimming removed 0 bases at V and 9 bases at J, with 9 bases between. As DNA, the CDR3 is TGTGCCAGCAGCCAAGAGGGGAAACGGCAGTACTTC. Its protein is CASSQEGKRQYF.

The V and J genes are TRBV11-2 and TRBJ2-1; TRBD2 matches 11 bases. V was clipped by 0 bases and J by 1 base; unmatched bases: 5. The CDR3 loop spans 18 amino acids. Per the germline V gene, CDR1 is SGHAT and CDR2 is FQNNGV. The CDR3 sequence is CASSLDYSGGGSYNEQFF. CDR3 coding DNA: TGTGCCAGCAGCTTAGACTATAGCGGGGGGGGGTCCTACAATGAGCAGTTCTTC.

This clonotype was seen ten or more times. The V call is TRBV27, the J call TRBJ2-1, with D uncertain. The CDR3 runs 17 residues. The ends were cut back, 8 bases at V and 0 bases at J, with 20 bases in the middle. Germline assignment: CDR1 MNHEY and CDR2 SMNVEV (reference sequence). Written as DNA, the CDR3 is TGTGCCAGCTCCACTTTGGCGGCCCGAGGCTCCTACAATGAGCAGTTCTTC. It yields the protein CASSTLAARGSYNEQFF.

This clonotype was observed many times. The V gene is TRBV20-1, the J gene TRBJ1-6; no definite D call. Trimming took off 4 bases at V and 8 bases at J, with 15 bases between the two ends. CDR3 length: 14 residues. CDR1 and CDR2 (germline): DFQATT, SNEGSKA (reference sequence). The CDR3 DNA is TGCAGTGCTATCCGCGGGCCGGGCGATTCACCCCTCCACTTT. Translating gives CSAIRGPGDSPLHF.

The V gene is TRBV6-5, the J gene TRBJ2-7, with D possibly being TRBD1 or TRBD2 (6 bases each). The CDR3 consists of 13 residues. Germline V gives CDR1 MNHEY, CDR2 SVGAGI. Trimming pared 5 bases from V and 6 bases from J, leaving 14 bases between. In nucleotides, the CDR3 is TGTGCCAGCAGTCAGGTAGGGGGGAGCGAGCAGTACTTC. It translates to CASSQVGGSEQYF.

Judged by abundance, this clonotype is medium-sized (0.01 to 0.1%). This chain links TRBV7-9 with TRBJ2-1; the D is unclear. The CDR3 length is 12 residues. Looked up from germline, CDR1 is SEHNR and CDR2 is FQNEAQ (reference sequence). The V end was cut by 5 bases, the J end by 10 bases, with 12 bases between. The CDR3 protein is CASSLLGAEQFF. CDR3 in DNA: TGTGCCAGCAGCCTCCTAGGAGCCGAGCAGTTCTTC.

This clonotype occurred many times. The chain combines TRBV7-3 with TRBJ2-1; the D gene is possibly TRBD2 (6 bases). V lost 5 bases and J 5 bases, leaving 13 bases between the germline ends. CDR1 SGHTA and CDR2 FQGTGA come from the germline V gene. The length of the CDR3 is 14 residues. The CDR3 sequence is CASSQAGGNNEQFF. In DNA form, the CDR3 reads TGTGCCAGCAGCCAAGCGGGCGGGAACAATGAGCAGTTCTTC.

V gene TRBV5-1 combines with J gene TRBJ2-3; TRBD1 matches 7 bases. V shed 6 bases, J shed 4 bases, and the junction held 5 bases outside the gene matches. This CDR3 contains 13 residues. CDR1 and CDR2 from the germline V gene are SGHRS and YFSETQ. The CDR3: CASNRGRSDTQYF. The CDR3 region has the DNA TGCGCCAGCAACAGGGGCCGCTCAGATACGCAGTATTTT.

This clonotype was seen repeatedly, ten times or more. CDR3 DNA sequence: TGTGCCAGTGCCGGACTAGCGGTTCGACGGCCTTTACACAATGAGCAGTTCTTC. Translated: CASAGLAVRRPLHNEQFF. J is TRBJ2-1 and V is TRBV19; 10 nucleotides align to TRBD2. The J segment lost 5 bases and the V segment lost 8 bases, leaving 18 bases of the junction unmatched. The CDR3 is 18 residues long. From germline, CDR1 is LNHDA and CDR2 SQIVND (reference sequence).

V and J are TRBV12-3 or TRBV12-4 and TRBJ2-1, with TRBD2 matching over 16 bases. V lost 3 bases and J lost 6; bases outside the gene matches: 2. The CDR3 is 16 residues long. DNA for the CDR3: TGTGCCAGCAGTTTGGGACTAGCGGGGGGGCCCAATGAGCAGTTCTTC. Translation: CASSLGLAGGPNEQFF.

The chain couples TRBV12-3 or TRBV12-4 to TRBJ2-7; TRBD1 agrees at 8 bases. The CDR3 is 14 residues long. The V and J ends lost 5 bases and 2 bases, in that order; junction bases with no gene match: 5. The CDR3 spells CASSPDRAAYEQYF. The CDR3 coding sequence is TGTGCCAGCAGTCCGGACAGGGCGGCCTACGAGCAGTACTTC.

This clonotype has a count of ten or more. The chain carries TRBV7-6 and TRBJ1-1; D possibly corresponds to TRBD1 (5 bases). CDR1 and CDR2 from the germline V gene are SGHVS and FNYEAQ. The CDR3 length is 13 residues. With 2 bases removed from V and 8 bases from J, the gap between germline ends came to 12 bases. CDR3 bases: TGTGCCAGCAGCTTATACTCAGGGTCGGAAGCTTTCTTT. It codes for CASSLYSGSEAFF.

This clonotype was seen repeatedly, ten times or more. CDR3 residues: CASSRDSGSGTDTQYF. The CDR3 DNA reads as TGTGCCAGCAGCCGTGATAGCGGGAGTGGCACAGATACGCAGTATTTT. V and J are TRBV3-1 and TRBJ2-3; TRBD2 agrees at 9 bases. J gave up 1 base and V 4 bases, and 6 bases lay outside the gene matches. CDR1 and CDR2 from the germline V gene are LGHDT and YNNKEL (reference sequence). The CDR3 is 16 amino acids.

The sample holds many counts of this clonotype. The chain is built from TRBV5-1 and TRBJ2-1, with a tentative D call TRBD2 (5 bases). Between the trimmed V and J ends, which lost 4 bases and 0 bases, there was a span of 14 bases. There are 16 residues in the CDR3. CDR1 and CDR2 from the germline V gene are SGHRS and YFSETQ. The CDR3 loop is CASSQDFRGSYNEQFF. Written as DNA, the CDR3 is TGCGCCAGCAGCCAGGACTTTCGAGGCTCCTACAATGAGCAGTTCTTC.

V gene TRBV15 combines with J gene TRBJ2-3, with 9 bases lining up with TRBD2. J was trimmed by 3 bases and V by 0 bases; bases with no gene match: 7. CDR1 and CDR2 from the germline V gene are LNHNV and YYDKDF (reference sequence). The CDR3 contains 17 residues. CDR3 sequence (DNA): TGTGCCACCAGCAGAGATCGACTAGCGGCGGCAACAGATACGCAGTATTTT. Its protein product is CATSRDRLAAATDTQYF.

The rearrangement uses TRBV10-3 and TRBJ2-3; the D gene is possibly TRBD1 (8 bases). Germline CDR1 and CDR2: ENHRY and SYGVKD. The V and J ends lost 11 bases and 2 bases respectively, with 20 bases between them. The CDR3 sequence is 15 residues long. The CDR3 region has the DNA TGTGCCGCCAGCGCACAGGGGGGGACCACAGATACGCAGTATTTT. Residues: CAASAQGGTTDTQYF.

This clonotype is categorized as medium-sized. The chain joins TRBV12-3 or TRBV12-4 to TRBJ2-5; D is unclear. There are 11 residues in the CDR3. The V end was cut by 1 base, the J end by 5 bases, with 2 bases between. The CDR3 loop is CASSLGETQYF. CDR3 nucleotides: TGTGCCAGCAGTTTAGGCGAGACCCAGTACTTC.